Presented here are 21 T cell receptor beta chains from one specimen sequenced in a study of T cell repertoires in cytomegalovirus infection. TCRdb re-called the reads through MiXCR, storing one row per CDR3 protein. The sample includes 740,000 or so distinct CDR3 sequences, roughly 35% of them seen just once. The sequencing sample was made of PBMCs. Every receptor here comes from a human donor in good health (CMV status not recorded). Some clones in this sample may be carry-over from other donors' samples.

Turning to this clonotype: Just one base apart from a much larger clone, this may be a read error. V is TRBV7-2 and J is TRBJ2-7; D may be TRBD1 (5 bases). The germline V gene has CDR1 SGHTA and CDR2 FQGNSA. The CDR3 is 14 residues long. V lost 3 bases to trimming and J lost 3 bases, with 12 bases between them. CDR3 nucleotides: TGTGCCAGCAGCTTCCAGGACACCTTCTACGAGCAGTACTTC. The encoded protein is CASSFQDTFYEQYF.

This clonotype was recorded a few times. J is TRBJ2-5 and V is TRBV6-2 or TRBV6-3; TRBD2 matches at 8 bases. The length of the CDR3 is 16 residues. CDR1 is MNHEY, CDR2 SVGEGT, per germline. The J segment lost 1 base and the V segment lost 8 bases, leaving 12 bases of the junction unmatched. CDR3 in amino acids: CASCSVKRGGQETQYF. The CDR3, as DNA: TGTGCCAGCTGCTCGGTGAAACGGGGGGGCCAAGAGACCCAGTACTTC.

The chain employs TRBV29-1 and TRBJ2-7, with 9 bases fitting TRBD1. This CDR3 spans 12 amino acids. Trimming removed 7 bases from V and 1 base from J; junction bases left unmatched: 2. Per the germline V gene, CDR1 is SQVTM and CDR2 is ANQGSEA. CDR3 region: CSAGTGSYEQYF. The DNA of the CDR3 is TGCAGCGCTGGGACAGGGTCCTACGAGCAGTACTTC.

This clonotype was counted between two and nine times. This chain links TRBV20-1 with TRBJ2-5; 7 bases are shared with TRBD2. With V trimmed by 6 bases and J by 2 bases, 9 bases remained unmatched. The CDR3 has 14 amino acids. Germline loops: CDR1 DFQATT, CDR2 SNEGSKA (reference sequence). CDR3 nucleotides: TGCAGTGCGTCAGAGCGGGGACTACAAGAGACCCAGTACTTC. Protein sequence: CSASERGLQETQYF.

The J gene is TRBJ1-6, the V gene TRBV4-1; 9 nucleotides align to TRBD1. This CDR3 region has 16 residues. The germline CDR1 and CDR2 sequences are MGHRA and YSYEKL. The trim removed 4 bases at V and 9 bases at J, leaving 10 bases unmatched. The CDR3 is CASSLARGQGPSPLHF. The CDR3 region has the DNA TGCGCCAGCAGCCTAGCCAGGGGACAGGGACCTTCACCCCTCCACTTT.

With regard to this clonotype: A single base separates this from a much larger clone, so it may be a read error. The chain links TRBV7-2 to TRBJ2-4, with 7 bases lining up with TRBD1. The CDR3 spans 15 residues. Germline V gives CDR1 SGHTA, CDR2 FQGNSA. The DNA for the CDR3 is TGTGCCAGCAGCCCCGGGACAGCAGGCAAAAACAGTCAGTACTTC. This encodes CASSPGTAGKNSQYF.

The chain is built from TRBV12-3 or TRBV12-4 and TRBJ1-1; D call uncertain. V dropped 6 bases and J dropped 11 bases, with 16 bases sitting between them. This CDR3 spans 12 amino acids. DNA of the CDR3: TGTGCCAGCAGCCCCCGAGGGTTGAGGGCTTTCTTT. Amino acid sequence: CASSPRGLRAFF.

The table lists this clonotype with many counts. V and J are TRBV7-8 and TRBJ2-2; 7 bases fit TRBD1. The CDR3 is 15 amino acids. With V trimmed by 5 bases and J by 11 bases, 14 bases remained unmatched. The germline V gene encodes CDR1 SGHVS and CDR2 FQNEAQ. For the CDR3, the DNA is TGTGCCAGCAGCCTCGGGACAGTTCTTTACGAAGAGCTGTTTTTT. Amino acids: CASSLGTVLYEELFF. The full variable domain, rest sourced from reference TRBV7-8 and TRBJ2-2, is GAGVSQSPRYKVAKRGQDVALRCDPISGHVSLFWYQQALGQGPEFLTYFQNEAQLDKSGLPSDRFFAERPEGSVSTLKIQRTQQEDSAVYLCASSLGTVLYEELFFGEGSRLTVL.

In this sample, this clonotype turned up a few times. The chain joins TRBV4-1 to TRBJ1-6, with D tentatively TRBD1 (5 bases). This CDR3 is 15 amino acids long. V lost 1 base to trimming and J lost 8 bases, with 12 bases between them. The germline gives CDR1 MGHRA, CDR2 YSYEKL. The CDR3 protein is CASSQVWDADSPLHF. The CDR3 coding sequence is TGCGCCAGCAGCCAAGTATGGGACGCAGATTCACCCCTCCACTTT.

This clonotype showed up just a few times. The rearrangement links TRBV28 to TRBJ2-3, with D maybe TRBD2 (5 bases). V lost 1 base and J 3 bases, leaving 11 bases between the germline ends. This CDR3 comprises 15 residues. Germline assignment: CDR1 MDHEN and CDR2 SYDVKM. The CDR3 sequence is CASSLSLVETDTQYF. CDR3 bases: TGTGCCAGCAGTTTATCACTAGTTGAAACAGATACGCAGTATTTT. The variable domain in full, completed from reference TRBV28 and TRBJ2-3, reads DVKVTQSSRYLVKRTGEKVFLECVQDMDHENMFWYRQDPGLGLRLIYFSYDVKMKEKGDIPEGYSVSREKKERFSLILESASTNQTSMYLCASSLSLVETDTQYFGPGTRLTVL.

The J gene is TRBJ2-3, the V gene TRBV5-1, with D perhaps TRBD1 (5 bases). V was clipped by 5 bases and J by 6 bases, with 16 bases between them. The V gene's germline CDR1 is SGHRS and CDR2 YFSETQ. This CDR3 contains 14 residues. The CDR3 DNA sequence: TGCGCCAGCAGTCCCCAATGGGGCGCGGATACGCAGTATTTT. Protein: CASSPQWGADTQYF. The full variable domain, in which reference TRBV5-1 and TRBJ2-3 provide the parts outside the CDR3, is KAGVTQTPRYLIKTRGQQVTLSCSPISGHRSVSWYQQTPGQGLQFLFEYFSETQRNKGNFPGRFSGRQFSNSRSEMNVSTLELGDSALYLCASSPQWGADTQYFGPGTRLTVL.

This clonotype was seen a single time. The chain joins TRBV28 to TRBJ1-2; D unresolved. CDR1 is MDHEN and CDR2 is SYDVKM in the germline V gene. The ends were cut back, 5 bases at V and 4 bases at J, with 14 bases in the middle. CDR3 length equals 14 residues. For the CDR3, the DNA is TGTGCCAGCAGTCCTAATGAGGCCTTCTATGGCTACACCTTC. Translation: CASSPNEAFYGYTF.

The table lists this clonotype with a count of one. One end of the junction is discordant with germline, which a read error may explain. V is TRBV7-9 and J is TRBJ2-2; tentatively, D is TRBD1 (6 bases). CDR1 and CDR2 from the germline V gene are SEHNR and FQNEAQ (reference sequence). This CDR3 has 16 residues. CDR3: CSSSLVATGWGSELFF. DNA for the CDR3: TGTTCCAGCAGCTTAGTAGCCACAGGGTGGGGATCGGAGCTGTTTTTT.

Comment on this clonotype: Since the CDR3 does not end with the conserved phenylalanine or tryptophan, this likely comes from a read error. The CDR3 protein is CASSLYSYEQYL. In DNA, the CDR3 is TGTGCCAGCAGCTTATACAGTTACGAGCAGTACTTA. V is TRBV7-2 and J is TRBJ2-7; D remains ambiguous. V was trimmed by 2 bases and J by 4 bases, leaving 6 bases between them. This CDR3 has 12 amino acids. Per the germline V gene, CDR1 is SGHTA and CDR2 is FQGNSA.

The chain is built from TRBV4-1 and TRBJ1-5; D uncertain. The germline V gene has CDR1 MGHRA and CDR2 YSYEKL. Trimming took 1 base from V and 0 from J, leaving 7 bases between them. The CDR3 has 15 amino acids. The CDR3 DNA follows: TGCGCCAGCAGCCAAGGGACGGATAGCAATCAGCCCCAGCATTTT. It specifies CASSQGTDSNQPQHF.

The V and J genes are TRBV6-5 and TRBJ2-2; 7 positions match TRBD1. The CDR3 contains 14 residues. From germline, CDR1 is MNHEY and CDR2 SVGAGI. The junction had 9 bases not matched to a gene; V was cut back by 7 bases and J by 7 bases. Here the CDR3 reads CASTRQGTDGELFF. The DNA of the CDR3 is TGTGCCAGCACCCGACAGGGAACGGACGGGGAGCTGTTTTTT.

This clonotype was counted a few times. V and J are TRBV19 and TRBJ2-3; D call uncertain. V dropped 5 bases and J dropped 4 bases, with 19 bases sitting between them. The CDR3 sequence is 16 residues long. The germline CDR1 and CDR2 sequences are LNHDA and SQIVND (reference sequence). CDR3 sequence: CASSQSARYDSDTQYF. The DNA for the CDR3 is TGTGCCAGTAGTCAGTCCGCGCGATATGACTCAGATACGCAGTATTTT.

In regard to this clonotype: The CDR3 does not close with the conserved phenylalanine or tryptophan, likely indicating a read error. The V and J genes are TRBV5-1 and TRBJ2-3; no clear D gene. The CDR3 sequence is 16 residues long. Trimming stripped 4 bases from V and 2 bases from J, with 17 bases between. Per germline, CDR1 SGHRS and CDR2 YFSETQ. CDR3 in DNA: TGCGCCAGCAGCAAAGACGGCCGCGGATTCACAGATACGCAGTATTTA. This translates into CASSKDGRGFTDTQYL.

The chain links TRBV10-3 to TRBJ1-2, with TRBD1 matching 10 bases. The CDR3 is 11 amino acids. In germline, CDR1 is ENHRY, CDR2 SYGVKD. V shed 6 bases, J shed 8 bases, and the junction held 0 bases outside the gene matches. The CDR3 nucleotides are TGTGCCATCAGGACAGGGGGCGGCTACACCTTC. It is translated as CAIRTGGGYTF.

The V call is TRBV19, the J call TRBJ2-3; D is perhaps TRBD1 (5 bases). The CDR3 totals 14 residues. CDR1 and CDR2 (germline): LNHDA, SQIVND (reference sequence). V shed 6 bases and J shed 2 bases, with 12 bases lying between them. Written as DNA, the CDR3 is TGTGCCAGTAGCCACCTCAGGGACACAGATACGCAGTATTTT. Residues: CASSHLRDTDTQYF.

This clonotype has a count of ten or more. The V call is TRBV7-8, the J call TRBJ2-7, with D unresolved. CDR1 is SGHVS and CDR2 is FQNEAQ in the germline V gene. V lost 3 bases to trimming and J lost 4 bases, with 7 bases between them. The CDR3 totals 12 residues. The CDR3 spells CASSFAHYEQYF. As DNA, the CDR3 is TGTGCCAGCAGCTTCGCCCATTACGAGCAGTACTTC.